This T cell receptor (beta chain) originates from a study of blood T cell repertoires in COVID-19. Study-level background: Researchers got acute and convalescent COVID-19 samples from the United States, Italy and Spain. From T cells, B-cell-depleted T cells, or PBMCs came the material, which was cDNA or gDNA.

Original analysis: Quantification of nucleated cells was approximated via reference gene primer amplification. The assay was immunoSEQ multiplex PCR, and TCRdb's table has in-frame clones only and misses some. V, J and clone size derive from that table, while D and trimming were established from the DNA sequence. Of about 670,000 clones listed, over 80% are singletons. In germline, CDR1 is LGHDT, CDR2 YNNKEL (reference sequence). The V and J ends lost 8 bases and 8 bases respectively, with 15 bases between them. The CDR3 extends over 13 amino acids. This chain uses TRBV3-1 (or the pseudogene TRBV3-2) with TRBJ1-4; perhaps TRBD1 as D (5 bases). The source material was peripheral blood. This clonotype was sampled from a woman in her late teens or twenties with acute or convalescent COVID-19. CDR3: CASRGEWAEKLFF. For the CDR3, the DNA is TGTGCCAGCCGGGGGGAGTGGGCAGAAAAACTGTTTTTT.